The 27 T cell receptor beta chains below all came from one sample that was sequenced in a study of cytomegalovirus exposure and HLA in healthy donors. PCR involved 60 Vbeta and 13 Jbeta primers. Using immunoSEQ multiplex PCR, the repertoire was profiled, and TCRdb retains in-frame clones only, with some absent. The sample lists 120,000 or so clones, about four fifths occurring once. Sequencing used PBMCs. These receptors were taken from a man between 18 and 35 years old in good health and CMV-seronegative.

The chain recombines TRBV18 with TRBJ1-5, with 9 bases identical to TRBD1. The CDR3 runs to 16 residues. Germline-derived CDR1 and CDR2 are KGHSH and LQKENI. J was trimmed by 2 bases and V by 5 bases; bases with no gene match: 7. CDR3 amino acids: CASSSEQGARNQPQHF. DNA of the CDR3: TGTGCCAGCTCATCAGAACAGGGGGCGCGCAATCAGCCCCAGCATTTT.

The chain's CDR3 is CASSQDRGPFYGYTF. The CDR3 coding sequence is TGCGCCAGCAGCCAAGACAGGGGGCCCTTCTATGGCTACACCTTC. This sequence joins TRBV4-3 and TRBJ1-2, with 8 nucleotides matching TRBD1. This CDR3 region has 15 residues. Germline CDR1 LGHNA, CDR2 YSLEER. Trimming cost V 0 bases and J 4 bases; bases outside gene matches: 4.

The rearrangement joins TRBV18 to TRBJ1-5, with a tentative D call TRBD1 (6 bases). The germline CDR1 and CDR2 sequences are KGHSH and LQKENI. V gave up 5 bases and J gave up 5 bases, with 16 bases separating them. The CDR3 has 15 amino acids. The CDR3 protein is CASSDSGDPHQPQHF. The CDR3 coding sequence is TGTGCCAGCTCAGATTCAGGGGATCCCCATCAGCCCCAGCATTTT.

This clone appeared a single time. The chain carries TRBV5-4 and TRBJ1-1; 7 bases agree with TRBD1. Germline values: CDR1 SGHNT, CDR2 YYREEE (reference sequence). With V trimmed by 4 bases and J by 0 bases, 3 bases remained unmatched. The CDR3 has 14 residues. This CDR3 reads CASSRDSMNTEAFF. In DNA form, the CDR3 reads TGTGCCAGCAGCCGGGACAGCATGAACACTGAAGCTTTCTTT.

The chain carries TRBV7-3 and TRBJ2-2, with a weak D call TRBD2 (5 bases). Per the germline V gene, CDR1 is SGHTA and CDR2 is FQGTGA. V was pared by 4 bases and J by 5 bases, with 8 bases between. The CDR3 spans 13 residues. The chain's CDR3 is CASSSPGTGELFF. The CDR3 coding sequence is TGTGCCAGCAGCTCCCCGGGGACCGGGGAGCTGTTTTTT.

V gene TRBV2 combines with J gene TRBJ2-5; 9 positions match TRBD1. The J call may not be correct, given that the DNA end is closer to TRBJ2-7. Germline V CDR1 and CDR2: SNHLY, FYNNEI. The CDR3 contains 16 residues. Here the CDR3 DNA reads TGTGCCAGCAGCGCATGGGGACAGGGAGACTCCTACGAGCAGTACTTC. Protein sequence: CASSAWGQGDSYEQYF.

This rearrangement joins TRBV18 to TRBJ1-2; 8 bases are a match to TRBD1. This CDR3 has 13 amino acids. Germline V gene sequence: CDR1 KGHSH, CDR2 LQKENI. V was clipped by 6 bases and J by 6 bases; unmatched bases: 6. The CDR3 DNA follows: TGTGCCAGCTCCCCGGGACAGGTCGATGGCTACACCTTC. Encoded protein: CASSPGQVDGYTF.

The rearrangement joins TRBV2 to TRBJ2-5; D remains ambiguous. V was clipped by 2 bases and J by 2 bases, with 6 bases between them. Germline loops: CDR1 SNHLY, CDR2 FYNNEI. This CDR3 region has 13 residues. CDR3 nucleotide sequence: TGTGCCAGCAGTGAAAACTTGCAAGAGACCCAGTACTTC. The encoded protein is CASSENLQETQYF.

The chain links TRBV5-1 to TRBJ1-3, with a tentative D call TRBD1 (5 bases). Between the trimmed V and J ends, which lost 1 base and 0 bases, there was a span of 11 bases. CDR3 size: 16 residues. CDR1 is SGHRS, CDR2 YFSETQ, per germline. The DNA for the CDR3 is TGCGCCAGCAGCTTGAGTGACAGCAACTCTGGAAACACCATATATTTT. Protein sequence: CASSLSDSNSGNTIYF.

This rearrangement joins TRBV27 to TRBJ1-1, with D perhaps TRBD1 (5 bases). This CDR3 is built from 14 residues. Germline loops: CDR1 MNHEY, CDR2 SMNVEV (reference sequence). V was trimmed by 4 bases and J by 0 bases, leaving 9 bases between them. The CDR3 here is CASSSVDMNTEAFF. CDR3 DNA: TGTGCCAGCAGTTCGGTGGACATGAACACTGAAGCTTTCTTT.

The rearrangement uses TRBV5-6 and TRBJ2-4, with D possibly TRBD1 on 6 matching bases. With 4 bases removed from V and 0 bases from J, the gap between germline ends came to 17 bases. Germline V lookup: CDR1 SGHDT, CDR2 YYEEEE. This CDR3 spans 17 amino acids. The CDR3 reads CASSVRQDRIAKNIQYF. The CDR3 nucleotides are TGTGCCAGCAGCGTACGACAGGACCGTATAGCCAAAAACATTCAGTACTTC. Complete variable domain (other parts from reference TRBV5-6 and TRBJ2-4): DAGVTQSPTHLIKTRGQQVTLRCSPKSGHDTVSWYQQALGQGPQFIFQYYEEEERQRGNFPDRFSGHQFPNYSSELNVNALLLGDSALYLCASSVRQDRIAKNIQYFGAGTRLSVL.

The chain is built from TRBV9 and TRBJ2-1; 8 positions agree with TRBD2. Germline CDR1 reads SGDLS; CDR2 reads YYNGEE. The CDR3 sequence is 17 residues long. The trim removed 4 bases at V and 0 bases at J, leaving 9 bases unmatched. CDR3 nucleotide sequence: TGTGCCAGCAGCCCAGTGGCGGGGGGCCTCTCCTACAATGAGCAGTTCTTC. Residues: CASSPVAGGLSYNEQFF. Based on the CDR3 plus reference TRBV9 and TRBJ2-1, the full variable domain is DSGVTQTPKHLITATGQRVTLRCSPRSGDLSVYWYQQSLDQGLQFLIQYYNGEERAKGNILERFSAQQFPDLHSELNLSSLELGDSALYFCASSPVAGGLSYNEQFFGPGTRLTVL.

The chain is built from TRBV5-1 and TRBJ1-5, with a weak D call TRBD1 (6 bases). The CDR3 loop spans 15 amino acids. The germline V and J ends were trimmed by 0 bases and 3 bases, with 10 bases remaining between them. CDR1 and CDR2 (germline): SGHRS, YFSETQ. In DNA, the CDR3 is TGCGCCAGCAGCTTGGATGGACAGCTCAATCAGCCCCAGCATTTT. Translation: CASSLDGQLNQPQHF.

J is TRBJ2-7 and V is TRBV27, with 7 nucleotides matching TRBD2. The germline V gene encodes CDR1 MNHEY and CDR2 SMNVEV (reference sequence). V gave up 2 bases and J gave up 5 bases; unmatched junction bases: 6. This CDR3 has 14 residues. The CDR3 coding sequence is TGTGCCAGCAGTTTAAGACTAGCTCACCACGAGCAGTACTTC. Residues: CASSLRLAHHEQYF.

The chain uses TRBV2 and TRBJ2-3, with TRBD2 matching 9 bases. The CDR3 totals 14 residues. Trimming at V came to 9 bases and at J to 0 bases, leaving 4 bases not matched to a gene. Germline CDR1 SNHLY, CDR2 FYNNEI. The CDR3, as DNA: TGTGCCAGTGCGGGGGGGCCGAGCACAGATACGCAGTATTTT. Translating it yields CASAGGPSTDTQYF.

V gene TRBV4-3 combines with J gene TRBJ2-1; TRBD2 aligns across 11 bases. In germline, CDR1 is LGHNA, CDR2 YSLEER. The CDR3 has 16 amino acids. V gave up 4 bases and J gave up 8 bases; unmatched junction bases: 10. The CDR3 spells CASSLNSGGALDEQFF. The CDR3 bases are TGCGCCAGCAGCCTGAATAGCGGGGGGGCCTTAGATGAGCAGTTCTTC.

V gene TRBV6-5 combines with J gene TRBJ2-7; 8 bases line up with TRBD1. The CDR3 covers 14 residues. V was pared by 5 bases and J by 7 bases, with 10 bases of the junction left unmatched. The germline gives CDR1 MNHEY, CDR2 SVGAGI. The CDR3 DNA is TGTGCCAGCAGTCCGACAGGGGCCCTAGAGGAGCAGTACTTC. Residues: CASSPTGALEEQYF.

The J gene is TRBJ1-1, the V gene TRBV4-1; TRBD1 might be the D (6 bases). Germline V CDR1 and CDR2: MGHRA, YSYEKL. The CDR3 covers 13 residues. Trimming shortened V by 1 base and J by 10 bases, and 13 bases separated the two germline ends. In DNA, the CDR3 is TGCGCCAGCAGCCAAGCTTCAGGGGCGAGAGCTTTCTTT. Protein sequence: CASSQASGARAFF.

This clone came up once. This chain joins TRBV25-1 and TRBJ1-3; a weak D match, TRBD1 (5 bases). Germline CDR1 MGHDK, CDR2 SYGVNS. V lost 5 bases, J lost 8 bases, and 13 bases lay in between. The CDR3 covers 13 residues. This chain's CDR3 is CASSPAGHDTIYF. The DNA for the CDR3 is TGTGCCAGCAGTCCAGCGGGGCACGACACCATATATTTT.

The gene calls are TRBV5-1 and TRBJ1-3; TRBD1 might be the D (6 bases). The CDR3 has 16 residues. In germline, CDR1 is SGHRS, CDR2 YFSETQ. V lost 2 bases and J 0 bases, leaving 12 bases between the germline ends. CDR3 in DNA: TGCGCCAGCAGCTTAACCGGACAGCTCTCTGGAAACACCATATATTTT. Translation: CASSLTGQLSGNTIYF.

This clone was seen only a few times. The chain uses TRBV29-1 and TRBJ2-3; D is unclear. Germline CDR1 SQVTM, CDR2 ANQGSEA. The CDR3 runs 11 residues. Trimming took off 8 bases at V and 4 bases at J, with 10 bases between the two ends. CDR3 nucleotide sequence: TGCAGCCCGAGGATGGCAGATACGCAGTATTTT. It translates to CSPRMADTQYF.

The genes are TRBV9 and TRBJ2-1; D is unresolved. Germline CDR1 is SGDLS and CDR2 is YYNGEE. This CDR3 has 13 residues. V lost 4 bases, J lost 7 bases, and 12 bases lay in between. The CDR3 DNA is TGTGCCAGCAGCCCAACGGCGGCGAATGAGCAGTTCTTC. Amino acid sequence: CASSPTAANEQFF.

This chain uses TRBV19 with TRBJ1-1, with TRBD1 identical over 7 bases. Looked up from germline, CDR1 is LNHDA and CDR2 is SQIVND (reference sequence). V shed 6 bases and J 3 bases; nucleotides not matched to a gene: 7. The CDR3 runs to 14 residues. The CDR3 loop reads CASRPGQEDTEAFF. The CDR3 region has the DNA TGTGCCAGTAGACCCGGACAGGAAGACACTGAAGCTTTCTTT.

J is TRBJ1-2 and V is TRBV9; a possible D gene is TRBD1 (6 bases). Germline V gene lookup returns CDR1 SGDLS and CDR2 YYNGEE. The CDR3 has 16 amino acids. V gave up 4 bases and J gave up 2 bases, with 18 bases separating them. This CDR3 is CASSNPGGGSNYGYTF. In nucleotides, the CDR3 is TGTGCCAGCAGCAACCCGGGGGGGGGCAGCAACTATGGCTACACCTTC. The whole variable domain, remainder taken from reference TRBV9 and TRBJ1-2, is DSGVTQTPKHLITATGQRVTLRCSPRSGDLSVYWYQQSLDQGLQFLIQYYNGEERAKGNILERFSAQQFPDLHSELNLSSLELGDSALYFCASSNPGGGSNYGYTFGSGTRLTVV.

This rearrangement joins TRBV11-1 to TRBJ1-3, with D unresolved. The CDR3 consists of 14 residues. Germline V gene lookup returns CDR1 SGHAT and CDR2 FQDESV (reference sequence). Trimming removed 5 bases at V and 4 bases at J, with 12 bases between. The CDR3 region is CASSAGSTGNTIYF. For the CDR3, the DNA is TGTGCCAGCAGCGCGGGGAGCACGGGAAACACCATATATTTT.

V usage is TRBV4-2 and J usage is TRBJ2-7, with TRBD2 matching 11 bases. CDR1 LGHNA and CDR2 YNFKEQ come from the germline V gene. The ends lost 2 bases at V and 4 bases at J; junction bases unmatched: 13. This CDR3 contains 18 residues. CDR3 sequence: CASSQFVGLAGGVYEQYF. In nucleotides, the CDR3 is TGTGCCAGCAGCCAATTCGTAGGGCTAGCGGGGGGCGTTTACGAGCAGTACTTC.

The rearrangement uses TRBV5-6 and TRBJ2-1; a possible D gene is TRBD1 (6 bases). This CDR3 has 15 amino acids. The V end lost 2 bases, the J end lost 3 bases, and 12 bases lay between the germline ends. Looked up from germline, CDR1 is SGHDT and CDR2 is YYEEEE. The CDR3 bases are TGTGCCAGCAGCTTAGAACAGGGAGACTACAATGAGCAGTTCTTC. The encoded protein is CASSLEQGDYNEQFF.